These 3 T cell receptor beta chains were all obtained from the same sample, sequenced in a study of blood T cell repertoires in COVID-19. The repertoire was sequenced with immunoSEQ multiplex PCR; TCRdb's copy has only in-frame clones and lacks some. Counted here are 200,000 to 250,000 clones, roughly 88% occurring once; the ten biggest clones make up roughly a tenth. Specimen: peripheral blood. Receptors originate from a man between 45 and 60 years old with active or convalescent COVID-19.

On this clone: One end of the junction does not line up with germline, which may come from a read error. V usage is TRBV20-1 and J usage is TRBJ2-7; 11 bases are shared with TRBD2. The CDR3 is made up of 10 amino acids. From germline, CDR1 is DFQATT and CDR2 SNEGSKA (reference sequence). Written as DNA, the CDR3 is TGCAGTGTAGCGGGAGGGCGGAGGGCCTTC. Its protein product is CSVAGGRRAF.

This chain links TRBV27 with TRBJ2-7; D gene unclear. Germline-derived CDR1 and CDR2 are MNHEY and SMNVEV (reference sequence). The V end was cut by 3 bases, the J end by 8 bases, with 17 bases between. The CDR3 is 14 amino acids. The DNA for the CDR3 is TGTGCCAGCAGTTTCTTACTGCCTCAACTGAAGCAGTACGTC. Translating it yields CASSFLLPQLKQYV.

V is TRBV4-2 and J is TRBJ1-4, with D perhaps TRBD1 (5 bases). CDR1 is LGHNA, CDR2 YNFKEQ, per germline. V shed 0 bases and J shed 8 bases, with 13 bases lying between them. This CDR3 has 15 residues. This CDR3 reads CASSQEARAGEKLFF. Written as DNA, the CDR3 is TGTGCCAGCAGCCAAGAAGCCAGGGCTGGGGAAAAACTGTTTTTT.